A single sample is the source of the 12 T cell receptor beta chains below, sequenced in a study of cytomegalovirus exposure and HLA in healthy donors. Measured with immunoSEQ multiplex PCR; TCRdb has only the in-frame clones, and not every one. The sample includes about 120,000 clones, roughly 87% of them seen just once. The sample comprised PBMCs. These receptors all stem from a woman aged 18 to 35 in good health and CMV-seronegative.

This chain connects TRBV4-1 to TRBJ2-1; TRBD2 agrees at 9 bases. The J segment lost 2 bases and the V segment lost 1 base, leaving 3 bases of the junction unmatched. The CDR3 totals 16 residues. From germline, CDR1 is MGHRA and CDR2 YSYEKL. The CDR3: CASSQGTSDPYNEQFF. The CDR3, as DNA: TGCGCCAGCAGCCAAGGGACTAGCGACCCCTACAATGAGCAGTTCTTC.

This sequence joins TRBV11-3 and TRBJ1-3, with D perhaps matching TRBD1 (6 bases). With 5 bases removed from V and 6 bases from J, the gap between germline ends came to 11 bases. The CDR3 has 13 residues. Germline V gives CDR1 SGHNT, CDR2 YENEEA. The CDR3 region is CASSRRGENTIYF. The CDR3 DNA sequence: TGTGCCAGCAGCCGCAGGGGAGAAAACACCATATATTTT.

A single count supports this clone. The genes are TRBV5-1 and TRBJ1-2, with a weak D call TRBD1 (5 bases). From germline, CDR1 is SGHRS and CDR2 YFSETQ. V lost 0 bases and J 4 bases, leaving 13 bases between the germline ends. This CDR3 spans 15 amino acids. This chain's CDR3 is CASSLVGRDAYGYTF. The CDR3 nucleotides are TGCGCCAGCAGCTTGGTAGGCAGGGATGCCTATGGCTACACCTTC. The entire variable domain, with the rest obtained from reference TRBV5-1 and TRBJ1-2, is as follows: KAGVTQTPRYLIKTRGQQVTLSCSPISGHRSVSWYQQTPGQGLQFLFEYFSETQRNKGNFPGRFSGRQFSNSRSEMNVSTLELGDSALYLCASSLVGRDAYGYTFGSGTRLTVV.

This chain uses TRBV5-4 with TRBJ1-4; D gene unclear. This CDR3 is built from 16 residues. Germline V CDR1 and CDR2: SGHNT, YYREEE (reference sequence). Trimming removed 0 bases at V and 3 bases at J, with 12 bases between. The CDR3 spells CASSLDSGISNEKLFF. CDR3 sequence (DNA): TGTGCCAGCAGCTTGGACAGTGGTATCTCTAATGAAAAACTGTTTTTT.

V usage is TRBV6-4 and J usage is TRBJ2-3; 13 bases map to TRBD2. The J segment lost 1 base and the V segment lost 4 bases, leaving 2 bases of the junction unmatched. CDR1 and CDR2 from the germline V gene are MRHNA and SNTAGT. The CDR3 runs 16 residues. The CDR3 sequence: CASSVGTSGGTDTQYF. The CDR3 DNA sequence: TGTGCCAGCAGTGTCGGGACTAGCGGGGGCACAGATACGCAGTATTTT.

The V and J genes are TRBV5-1 and TRBJ2-2; D may be TRBD1 (6 bases). The length of the CDR3 is 16 residues. The V gene's germline CDR1 is SGHRS and CDR2 YFSETQ. The germline V and J ends were trimmed by 0 bases and 8 bases, with 17 bases remaining between them. The CDR3 DNA reads as TGCGCCAGCAGCTTGGACCAGGGGCGGACCTCGGGGGAGCTGTTTTTT. Amino acids: CASSLDQGRTSGELFF.

The rearrangement uses TRBV7-2 and TRBJ2-3, with 7 bases that match TRBD1. This CDR3 contains 15 residues. Germline lookup yields CDR1 SGHTA and CDR2 FQGNSA. Germline trimming cut 5 bases from V and 3 bases from J; bases unmatched to any gene: 8. CDR3 sequence (DNA): TGTGCCAGCAGCCCGGGTGGCAGGGGGACAGATACGCAGTATTTT. This codes for CASSPGGRGTDTQYF.

The gene calls are TRBV7-2 and TRBJ1-4; possibly TRBD1 for D (6 bases). CDR3 size: 15 residues. Germline CDR1 reads SGHTA; CDR2 reads FQGNSA. Trimming removed 4 bases at V and 5 bases at J, with 14 bases between. The CDR3 loop is CASSSGGLWNEKLFF. Written as DNA, the CDR3 is TGTGCCAGCAGCTCGGGGGGCCTATGGAATGAAAAACTGTTTTTT. Looking up the rest from reference TRBV7-2 and TRBJ1-4 gives the full variable domain: GAGVSQSPSNKVTEKGKDVELRCDPISGHTALYWYRQSLGQGLEFLIYFQGNSAPDKSGLPSDRFSAERTGGSVSTLTIQRTQQEDSAVYLCASSSGGLWNEKLFFGSGTQLSVL.

This clone was observed once. The J gene is TRBJ1-2, the V gene TRBV28; 12 bases fit TRBD1. The CDR3 is 15 amino acids. Trimming at V came to 6 bases and at J to 7 bases, leaving 9 bases not matched to a gene. Germline V gives CDR1 MDHEN, CDR2 SYDVKM. The CDR3 spells CASRTTGTGGSGYTF. In nucleotides, the CDR3 is TGTGCCAGCAGAACGACCGGGACAGGGGGCTCTGGCTACACCTTC.

This clone appeared a few times. The chain joins TRBV6-1 to TRBJ1-1; D is possibly TRBD1 (5 bases). V was clipped by 6 bases and J by 3 bases, with 11 bases between them. Germline V lookup: CDR1 MNHNS, CDR2 SASEGT. The CDR3 extends over 13 amino acids. CDR3 in amino acids: CASRVKGDTEAFF. The CDR3 DNA reads as TGTGCCAGCAGGGTAAAAGGGGACACTGAAGCTTTCTTT.

The CDR3: CASSLVPQGIGEQFF. The CDR3 coding sequence is TGTGCCAGCAGCTTGGTTCCCCAGGGGATTGGCGAGCAGTTCTTC. The gene calls are TRBV5-6 and TRBJ2-1, with TRBD1 as a possible D gene (6 bases). The V gene's germline CDR1 is SGHDT and CDR2 YYEEEE. This CDR3 spans 15 amino acids. V was trimmed by 0 bases and J by 10 bases, leaving 17 bases between them.

J is TRBJ1-1 and V is TRBV7-9; D gene ambiguous. Trimming stripped 0 bases from V and 3 bases from J, with 5 bases between. This CDR3 spans 13 amino acids. Per the germline V gene, CDR1 is SEHNR and CDR2 is FQNEAQ (reference sequence). The CDR3 protein is CASSLAPDTEAFF. For the CDR3, the DNA is TGTGCCAGCAGCTTAGCTCCGGACACTGAAGCTTTCTTT.